Presented here are 7 T cell receptor beta chains from one specimen sequenced in a study of blood T cell repertoires in COVID-19. Only in-frame clones appear in the TCRdb table, and some are missing; sequencing was by immunoSEQ multiplex PCR. This sample has around 59,000 clones, with around 80% found just once. The sample taken for sequencing was peripheral blood. These TCRs come from a human donor in a cohort sampled during active COVID-19.

V gene TRBV6-2 or TRBV6-3 combines with J gene TRBJ2-5, with 8 bases identical to TRBD2. J lost 6 bases, V lost 4 bases, and 7 bases had no gene match. Per germline, CDR1 MNHEY and CDR2 SVGEGT. The CDR3 is 14 amino acids. The DNA for the CDR3 is TGTGCCAGCAGTTTCACTAGCGGACCGCAGACCCAGTACTTC. Its protein is CASSFTSGPQTQYF.

The chain couples TRBV9 to TRBJ1-2; 7 bases align to TRBD1. The V gene's germline CDR1 is SGDLS and CDR2 YYNGEE. V was clipped by 3 bases and J by 3 bases; unmatched bases: 8. The CDR3 totals 15 residues. CDR3 protein: CASSASGQLYYGYTF. The CDR3 DNA follows: TGTGCCAGCAGCGCTTCGGGACAGCTCTACTATGGCTACACCTTC. Variable domain in full (rest from reference TRBV9 and TRBJ1-2): DSGVTQTPKHLITATGQRVTLRCSPRSGDLSVYWYQQSLDQGLQFLIQYYNGEERAKGNILERFSAQQFPDLHSELNLSSLELGDSALYFCASSASGQLYYGYTFGSGTRLTVV.

The rearrangement links TRBV6-2 or TRBV6-3 to TRBJ2-3, with D perhaps TRBD1 (5 bases). Germline loops: CDR1 MNHEY, CDR2 SVGEGT. The CDR3 covers 13 residues. V lost 5 bases and J lost 2, with 8 bases in between. The CDR3 DNA reads TGTGCCAGCAGTCGACAGTTCACAGATACGCAGTATTTT. Translating gives CASSRQFTDTQYF.

The chain employs TRBV25-1 and TRBJ2-7, with TRBD1 matching over 7 bases. This CDR3 spans 15 amino acids. CDR1 and CDR2 (germline): MGHDK, SYGVNS. Unmatched junction bases numbered 9, after V lost 2 bases and J lost 5 bases. In nucleotides, the CDR3 is TGTGCCAGCAGTGAACCTGAACAGGGGTCCCACGAGCAGTACTTC. Translation: CASSEPEQGSHEQYF.

The V gene is TRBV4-1, the J gene TRBJ1-4; TRBD1 is a possible D gene (6 bases). The germline CDR1 and CDR2 sequences are MGHRA and YSYEKL. This CDR3 region has 21 residues. Trimming stripped 1 base from V and 1 base from J, with 25 bases between. For the CDR3, the DNA is TGCGCCAGCAGCCAAGTCAGGCTTCGGGGCGCACAGGGTGGAACTAATGAAAAACTGTTTTTT. Residues: CASSQVRLRGAQGGTNEKLFF.

V is TRBV7-2 and J is TRBJ2-6; D is possibly TRBD2 (5 bases). The germline gives CDR1 SGHTA, CDR2 FQGNSA. The CDR3 sequence is 14 residues long. V was clipped by 5 bases and J by 4 bases, with 9 bases between them. CDR3 sequence (DNA): TGTGCCAGCAGCCCCCCGGGGGGGGCCAACGTCCTGACTTTC. It translates to CASSPPGGANVLTF.

V usage is TRBV6-2 or TRBV6-3 and J usage is TRBJ2-7; no clear D. Between the trimmed V and J ends, which lost 5 bases and 3 bases, there was a span of 5 bases. Per the germline V gene, CDR1 is MNHEY and CDR2 is SVGEGT. The CDR3 has 11 residues. In nucleotides, the CDR3 is TGTGCCAGCAGTCTCCTCTACGAGCAGTACTTC. Translation gives CASSLLYEQYF.